These 6 T cell receptor beta chains share one sample of origin, sequenced in a study of OX40 agonist ivuxolimab in advanced cancers. The protocol was immunoSEQ multiplex PCR, while the TCRdb copy is restricted to in-frame clones and leaves out a portion. The data hold 65,000 to 100,000 clones, with just over 85% observed a single time. Source: CD4+ or CD8+ T cells sorted from blood, taken in a trial of the OX40 agonist ivuxolimab. Receptors originate from an adult with an advanced solid tumor such as melanoma, head and neck, liver or kidney cancer.

This rearrangement joins TRBV30 to TRBJ2-3; 10 bases fit TRBD1. The CDR3 runs 14 residues. Per germline, CDR1 GTSNPN and CDR2 SVGIG (reference sequence). V shed 3 bases and J 3 bases; nucleotides not matched to a gene: 3. The DNA of the CDR3 is TGTGCCTGGAGCCCGGGACAGGGGACAGATACGCAGTATTTT. It specifies CAWSPGQGTDTQYF.

As DNA, the CDR3 is TGTGCCAGCAGCTTACAGACCTACGAGCAGTACTTC. Translation: CASSLQTYEQYF. The V and J genes are TRBV7-8 and TRBJ2-7; D remains unclear. The CDR3 spans 12 residues. V was clipped by 2 bases and J by 2 bases, with 4 bases between them. Germline CDR1 reads SGHVS; CDR2 reads FQNEAQ.

This chain joins TRBV11-3 and TRBJ1-1; D not certain. V lost 3 bases, J lost 1 base, and 6 bases lay in between. There are 13 residues in the CDR3. Germline V gives CDR1 SGHNT, CDR2 YENEEA. Here the CDR3 DNA reads TGTGCCAGCAGCTTTTACAGGAACACTGAAGCTTTCTTT. This codes for CASSFYRNTEAFF.

The rearrangement uses TRBV7-9 and TRBJ1-1; perhaps TRBD1 as D (5 bases). Trimming left V 1 base short and J 5 bases short, with 11 bases between. Germline-derived CDR1 and CDR2 are SEHNR and FQNEAQ (reference sequence). The CDR3 contains 14 residues. CDR3 nucleotides: TGTGCCAGCAGCTTAGATAATAGGGGTACTGAAGCTTTCTTT. Its protein product is CASSLDNRGTEAFF. The full variable domain, rest sourced from reference TRBV7-9 and TRBJ1-1, is DTGVSQNPRHKITKRGQNVTFRCDPISEHNRLYWYRQTLGQGPEFLTYFQNEAQLEKSRLLSDRFSAERPKGSFSTLEIQRTEQGDSAMYLCASSLDNRGTEAFFGQGTRLTVV.

The rearrangement joins TRBV5-4 to TRBJ2-1, with TRBD2 identical over 7 bases. This CDR3 is built from 16 residues. The germline V gene encodes CDR1 SGHNT and CDR2 YYREEE (reference sequence). V lost 0 bases, J lost 7 bases, and 10 bases stayed unmatched. The CDR3 DNA is TGTGCCAGCAGCTTGGCAAGCGGGGCGGCGGGGAATGAGCAGTTCTTC. Translated: CASSLASGAAGNEQFF.

This chain connects TRBV29-1 to TRBJ2-7; D perhaps matches TRBD2 (6 bases). The germline V gene has CDR1 SQVTM and CDR2 ANQGSEA. The CDR3 contains 12 residues. The V and J ends lost 8 bases and 7 bases respectively, with 18 bases between them. The CDR3 spells CSTRDFAYEQYF. The CDR3 region has the DNA TGCAGCACCCGGGACTTCGCGTATGAGCAGTACTTC.